This T cell receptor (beta chain) was captured by sequencing in a study of T cell changes during pregnancy in multiple sclerosis. Measured with immunoSEQ multiplex PCR; TCRdb has only the in-frame clones, and not every one. The table records tens of thousands of clones, 91% of them present only once. Per germline, CDR1 MGHRA and CDR2 YSYEKL. The CDR3 is 13 amino acids. V shed 4 bases and J shed 6 bases, with 12 bases lying between them. The receptor was isolated from a female donor in good health, enrolled as a control in a pregnancy study. The V and J genes are TRBV4-1 and TRBJ2-5; a possible D gene is TRBD2 (5 bases). The sequenced sample was peripheral blood, obtained in the third trimester of pregnancy. For the CDR3, the DNA is TGCGCCAGCAGCCTCGTCGCGGGCCAGACCCAGTACTTC. This translates into CASSLVAGQTQYF.